The present TCR beta chain was sequenced within a study of OX40 agonist ivuxolimab in advanced cancers. Whole-study results and caveats: The authors did not determine the antigen specificity of the expanded peripheral T cells.

The CDR3 spans 15 residues. Per the germline V gene, CDR1 is ENHRY and CDR2 is SYGVKD. V was pared by 5 bases and J by 2 bases, with 7 bases of the junction left unmatched. Sequencing used immunoSEQ multiplex PCR; TCRdb keeps in-frame clones, though not all of them. The sample contains tens of thousands of clones, 65% to 90% of which appear only once. In the case of this clone: What it binds is not known.

This sample comprised CD4+ or CD8+ T cells sorted from blood, obtained in a trial of the OX40 agonist ivuxolimab. The chain has TRBV10-3 and TRBJ2-7; 9 bases are shared with TRBD1. The origin of this receptor is an adult with an advanced solid tumor such as melanoma, head and neck, liver or kidney cancer. The CDR3 sequence is CAISRTGASTYEQYF. The CDR3, as DNA: TGTGCCATCAGTAGGACAGGGGCATCGACCTACGAGCAGTACTTC.